These 18 T cell receptor beta chains were sequenced from one sample in a study of T cells expressing NK-cell markers. TCRdb reanalyzed the 5' RACE reads, giving one entry per CDR3 protein sequence and no DNA. Recorded for this sample: 250,000 to 300,000 distinct CDR3 sequences. Sequencing was carried out using blood T cells: a sorted CD56 or NKG2C T cell subset, CD4+ or CD8+ T cells, or bulk PBMC T cells (not recorded which). The source is a woman aged 18 to 75 in good health.

The V call is TRBV27, the J call TRBJ2-1; TCRdb's assignment of TRBD2 cannot be checked, as there is no DNA. This CDR3 spans 17 amino acids. In germline, CDR1 is MNHEY, CDR2 SMNVEV (reference sequence). CDR3 residues: CSYQVGGREGLRDEQFF.

This sequence joins TRBV20-1 and TRBJ1-1; TCRdb reports TRBD1, a call that lacks DNA to check it against. This CDR3 has 14 amino acids. Germline-derived CDR1 and CDR2 are DFQATT and SNEGSKA (reference sequence). CDR3 amino acids: CSATGQGADTEAFF.

The chain has TRBV5-1 and TRBJ2-5; TCRdb gives TRBD1 as the D gene, but with no DNA this cannot be confirmed. CDR1 is SGHRS and CDR2 is YFSETQ in the germline V gene. The CDR3 totals 17 residues. CDR3 amino acids: CASSAGPNRQWGETQYF.

This chain uses TRBV14 with TRBJ1-1; TCRdb designates TRBD1, a call that cannot be tested without DNA. The germline gives CDR1 SGHDN, CDR2 FVKESK. The CDR3 extends over 15 amino acids. The CDR3 region is CASSPLQGLGAEAFF.

CDR3 region: CASSLEVSGQGSTF. The chain is built from TRBV5-6 and TRBJ1-2; TCRdb reports TRBD1, a call that lacks DNA to check it against. Germline V gives CDR1 SGHDT, CDR2 YYEEEE. This CDR3 contains 14 residues. The complete variable domain, with remaining parts taken from reference TRBV5-6 and TRBJ1-2, reads DAGVTQSPTHLIKTRGQQVTLRCSPKSGHDTVSWYQQALGQGPQFIFQYYEEEERQRGNFPDRFSGHQFPNYSSELNVNALLLGDSALYLCASSLEVSGQGSTFGSGTRLTVV.

J is TRBJ2-2 and V is TRBV7-7; lacking DNA, the TRBD2 call made by TCRdb goes unchecked. Germline CDR1 is SSHAT and CDR2 is FNYEAQ (reference sequence). CDR3 length: 16 residues. CDR3 amino acids: CASSPPSGEGAGELFF.

The chain joins TRBV12-3 or TRBV12-4 to TRBJ2-5; TCRdb selects TRBD2, and the lack of DNA leaves this call unchecked. The CDR3 is 14 amino acids. CDR3 sequence reads: CASSPRTSRETQYF.

The chain joins TRBV7-2 to TRBJ1-5; no DNA is available, so the TRBD1 call from TCRdb remains unchecked. Germline assignment: CDR1 SGHTA and CDR2 FQGNSA. The CDR3 is 14 residues long. This CDR3 reads CASSTQGAGQPQHF.

The chain combines TRBV7-9 with TRBJ2-1; TCRdb designates TRBD2, a call that cannot be tested without DNA. The CDR3 length is 15 residues. Germline loops: CDR1 SEHNR, CDR2 FQNEAQ (reference sequence). This CDR3 reads CASRKTSGGANEQFF.

This chain connects TRBV21-1 to TRBJ2-5; the D call of TRBD1 rests on TCRdb alone, since no DNA is present to check it. TRBV21-1 is deemed a pseudogene. CDR3 length: 14 residues. The CDR3 spells CASSLDSGQETQYF.

The V gene is TRBV7-2, the J gene TRBJ2-7; TCRdb gives TRBD2 as the D gene, but with no DNA this cannot be confirmed. This CDR3 is built from 15 residues. CDR1 and CDR2 (germline): SGHTA, FQGNSA. CDR3 amino acids: CASRSGTSGFAEQYF.

This rearrangement joins TRBV9 to TRBJ2-3; TCRdb's D call of TRBD2 is untestable without DNA. Germline V CDR1 and CDR2: SGDLS, YYNGEE. The CDR3 has 16 residues. CDR3 amino acids: CASSVDLVGSADTQYF. The full variable domain, with the rest looked up from reference TRBV9 and TRBJ2-3, is DSGVTQTPKHLITATGQRVTLRCSPRSGDLSVYWYQQSLDQGLQFLIQYYNGEERAKGNILERFSAQQFPDLHSELNLSSLELGDSALYFCASSVDLVGSADTQYFGPGTRLTVL.

This sequence joins TRBV20-1 and TRBJ1-1; the D gene TCRdb calls, TRBD1, cannot be checked with no DNA. Germline CDR1 is DFQATT and CDR2 is SNEGSKA (reference sequence). The CDR3 length is 11 residues. CDR3 loop: CSAGGLTEAFF.

The CDR3 sequence: CASSLVGSGGPGDTQYF. V gene TRBV7-2 combines with J gene TRBJ2-3; checking the TCRdb D call of TRBD2 is not possible without DNA. The germline gives CDR1 SGHTA, CDR2 FQGNSA. This CDR3 contains 17 residues.

The rearrangement joins TRBV29-1 to TRBJ2-5; TCRdb returns TRBD2, unconfirmable since there is no DNA. The CDR3 totals 12 residues. Germline CDR1 reads SQVTM; CDR2 reads ANQGSEA. The CDR3 sequence: CSVKDSPETQYF. Looking up the rest from reference TRBV29-1 and TRBJ2-5 gives the full variable domain: SAVISQKPSRDICQRGTSLTIQCQVDSQVTMMFWYRQQPGQSLTLIATANQGSEATYESGFVIDKFPISRPNLTFSTLTVSNMSPEDSSIYLCSVKDSPETQYFGPGTRLLVL.

J is TRBJ1-5 and V is TRBV3-1; TCRdb's D call of TRBD1 is untestable without DNA. This CDR3 has 14 residues. Germline values: CDR1 LGHDT, CDR2 YNNKEL (reference sequence). This chain's CDR3 is CASTMGDSNQPQHF.

The V call is TRBV7-3, the J call TRBJ2-1; the TCRdb call, TRBD2, lacks DNA for checking. CDR3 length: 15 residues. The germline V gene encodes CDR1 SGHTA and CDR2 FQGTGA. The CDR3 reads CASSATSGSVDEQFF.

The chain has TRBV6-1 and TRBJ2-1. Germline assignment: CDR1 MNHNS and CDR2 SASEGT. The CDR3 contains 15 residues. The CDR3 loop is CATTAASATYNEQFF.